This entry concerns a single T cell receptor beta chain. The antigen is unknown. This entry belongs to a study of cytomegalovirus exposure and HLA in healthy donors. Overall study findings and caveats: Reports described diagnosis of cytomegalovirus status by the classifier as highly specific and sensitive. Cytomegalovirus-associated status was assigned to about 150 TCR beta chains. Within an earlier analysis, most TCR beta V segments proved productive either about 87% or about 30% of the time.

13 Jbeta primers and 60 Vbeta primers were used for the PCR. This table comes from immunoSEQ multiplex PCR, and its TCRdb copy is limited to in-frame clones, with some not included. This sample carries about 70,000 clones, with about 2.4% going to the ten biggest clones. Trimming took off 1 base at V and 3 bases at J, with 8 bases between the two ends. The CDR3 is 13 amino acids. Germline CDR1 reads SGHKS; CDR2 reads YYEKEE (reference sequence). J is TRBJ2-7 and V is TRBV5-5, with D unresolved. Source material: PBMCs. The sequence was collected from a female donor in good health and CMV-seropositive. CDR3 sequence (DNA): TGTGCCAGCAGCTTGTCCCCCTACTACGAGCAGTACTTC. It is translated as CASSLSPYYEQYF.